This T cell receptor beta chain is from a study of control samples from healthy donors and cancer patients. Assay used: immunoSEQ multiplex PCR; TCRdb lists only in-frame clones, some missing. The table shows roughly 80,000 clones, with roughly 90% occurring only once. V lost 3 bases to trimming and J lost 7 bases, with 16 bases between them. This CDR3 region has 14 residues. Germline loops: CDR1 MDHEN, CDR2 SYDVKM. Input material: PBMCs. This sequence originates from a woman aged 55-70 years with head and neck cancer. This chain links TRBV28 with TRBJ2-7; tentatively, D is TRBD2 (5 bases). CDR3 amino acids: CASSLVQNRGEQYF. Written as DNA, the CDR3 is TGTGCCAGCAGTTTGGTTCAGAATAGAGGGGAGCAGTACTTC.